Listed here is a single T cell receptor beta chain. There is no known antigen for this receptor. One base away there is no much larger clone; base qualities are not given. The cohort comprised fewer than 700 healthy bone marrow donors. Cohort members were all nominally healthy when sampled, although unrecorded immune exposures were likely present. The donor tested CMV seropositive and was one of the 289 seropositive cohort members. Every donor gave a peripheral blood sample, and the peripheral blood mononuclear cells from that sample were used for TCR beta sequencing. Genomic DNA was extracted from the blood cell samples with the Qiagen DNeasy Blood Extraction Kit. These data are taken from a study of cytomegalovirus exposure and HLA in healthy donors (dated by TCRdb to 2017 to 2019). Study-level background: An earlier analysis of roughly 500 of the donors reported over 250 Gb of sequence data and 117 million unique TCR beta sequences obtained from approximately 180 million T cells. In a later analysis, previously published TCR beta repertoires from 500 to 750 donors were re-analyzed and high-resolution HLA genotyping was added so that TCR occurrence patterns could be studied. All discovery cohort repertoires had been generated on a single sequencing platform. Donor age, sex, ethnicity and CMV serostatus were compiled alongside the repertoire data. In an earlier analysis of roughly 540 of the donors, high-throughput TCR beta sequencing was used to judge whether each TCR beta V gene segment behaved as functional or pseudogenic. Roughly 300 gigabases of sequencing data and tens of millions of unique TCR sequences were included in an early release covering about 700 HLA-typed donors. HLA typing included class I and class II loci at four-digit resolution. Along with the roughly 710-subject first cohort, a separate validation cohort of over a hundred different subjects was used. The T cell repertoires of 670 or so subjects were profiled by immunosequencing and related to cytomegalovirus serostatus. Rather than using new phenotypic data, the later analysis identified candidate immune exposures from TCR beta sequences and from how often those sequences occurred across donors. A later genetic analysis used genome-wide SNP genotypes for about three fifths of the roughly 700 donors, treating that subset as a discovery cohort. Among roughly 400 genotyped donors of the cohort, an average of about 220,000 unique TCR beta nucleotide sequences was sequenced per donor, of which 15% to 20% were non-productive. To predict cytomegalovirus infection status, the study combined high-throughput TCR immunosequencing, statistical association of individual TCRs with disease status, and machine learning. The study aimed to test whether signatures of past pathogen exposure could be identified by cataloging public T cell receptors. Roughly five DR-DQ haplotypes were handled as single units for association and clustering because linkage in the cohort was strong. Among the roughly 400 genotyped donors, around 81% belonged to the genetic ancestry cluster associated with self-reported Caucasian donors. The number of typed donors differed by locus: about 629-640 for A, B, C, DRB1 and DQB1; some 540 for DQA1; 606 for DPA1; and 450 to 480 for DPB1.

Libraries were made using the immunoSEQ multiplex PCR assay. A mixture of 60 forward primers for TCR Vbeta segments and 13 reverse primers for TCR Jbeta segments was used in the multiplex PCR. A multiplex PCR assay on genomic DNA amplified the CDR3 region of rearranged TCR beta genes. On the Illumina HiSeq System, the amplified TCR beta libraries were sequenced as 87-base-pair reads. The authors' analysis ran thus. A later analysis counted tens of millions of unique TCR beta chains across the 666 repertoires, and some 11 million of these chains were shared by at least two donors. To remove PCR and sequencing errors, raw reads were error-corrected and collapsed into unique sequences using a nearest-neighbor algorithm that merged closely related sequences. CDR3 sequences were aligned to IMGT reference sequences to assign V, D and J gene segments. For a sequence to be retained, a match of at least six nucleotides to both a V gene segment and a J gene segment was required. Rearrangements were called productive when the CDR3 lacked stop codons and stayed in frame with V and J; all others were non-productive. Following IMGT convention, CDR3 was defined as the stretch from the second conserved V-encoded cysteine up to the conserved J-encoded phenylalanine. The earlier analysis of 500 to 650 of the donors excluded any sequence lacking an unambiguous match to a single V gene segment. In an earlier analysis of around 600 of the donors, V segments were called functional above 56.7% productive rearrangements and were called segregating when the between-donor standard deviation exceeded 5%. A statistical classification framework was built for diagnosing cytomegalovirus status from the catalog of TCR beta chain sequences. In a later analysis, V and J genes were assigned by comparing TCR nucleotide sequences against IMGT/GENE-DB human TR gene sequences. In a later analysis, CDR3 sequences and most-parsimonious VDJ recombination scenarios were assigned using the TCRdist pipeline. In a later analysis, each TCR beta chain was defined by its CDR3 amino acid sequence together with its V-gene family, and reads lacking a unique V-gene family were excluded. In a later analysis, fewer than 600 highly shared, low-generation-probability nucleotide sequences were removed to address suspected cross-contamination and a sequencing artifact. In a later analysis, a clonal expansion index for each public chain was calculated from normalized within-repertoire ranks of inferred template counts. Generation probabilities in a later analysis came from a VDJ recombination model fitted to out-of-frame rearrangements, and those results were checked against IGoR. In a later analysis, hypergeometric tests were used to score TCR-TCR, TCR-HLA and TCR-CMV co-occurrence, with a repertoire-size bias correction applied to TCR pairs. To estimate false discovery rates, a later analysis permuted the HLA or CMV assignments 20 times. In a later analysis, co-occurring TCRs were grouped with DBSCAN, and TCRdist sequence similarity was added when clustering was performed within HLA-allele-positive subsets. Co-occurrence clustering excluded repertoires with fewer than 30,000 or more than 120,000 public chains, plus five with anomalous nucleotide sharing. Here the immuneACCESS table is served through TCRdb, limited to in-frame sequences with V and J called. Missing clones are a known gap in these copies; in checked studies unresolved V genes cover under half, and the rest lacks a known reason. D and trimming come from the DNA, and the V and J calls and clone size come from that table. The sample table contains approximately 190,000 clones; only one count was recorded for around 75% of them. Of the sample, around 6% falls within the top ten clones.

Paper-wide results and their limitations: Because the 87-base-pair reads could not distinguish some IMGT-functional V segments, including TRBV6-2 and TRBV6-3, those segments were excluded. Most TCR sequences were observed very rarely across donors, whereas some public TCRs were present in many individuals. Linkage disequilibrium might explain the correlated functional status among segregating V segments, but an unknown experimental factor could not be excluded. Roughly uniform sequencing depth across donors was assumed in presence/absence analyses, although this assumption may not hold. The study listed 164 TCR beta chains as associated with cytomegalovirus. In a later analysis, the rate of TCR association differed among HLA loci, with DRB1 alleles having the most associated TCRs and HLA-C alleles having the fewest. An earlier analysis of approximately 600 of the donors showed that most TCR beta V segments appeared in productive rearrangements either about 90% or about 30% of the time, which broadly matched IMGT annotations. Because counts were too low, roughly 16 rarely observed V segments, including chromosome 9 orphons, were left out of the earlier analysis of some 640 of the donors. Several of the top co-occurrence clusters appeared to be linked to parvovirus B19, influenza, CMV and Epstein-Barr virus, according to a later analysis. This cohort had only TCR beta chains sequenced, and the lack of alpha or paired-chain data limited which features could be detected. The authors suggested that the approach could potentially be generalized to other disease states and immunological phenotypes. The sequencing pipeline was judged likely to have produced a cluster of highly shared sequence variants as a technical artifact. In a later genetic analysis, a missense DCLRE1C variant was associated with V-gene and J-gene trimming of TCR beta chains, and the association was replicated in an independent cohort. The classifier was reported to diagnose cytomegalovirus status with high specificity and sensitivity in both the original and validation cohorts. A further reported finding was that TCR beta sequences accurately predicted the HLA-A and HLA-B alleles for most subjects in the first cohort. Immune exposure information for the cohort was limited to CMV serostatus. A later analysis found that most CMV-associated TCR beta chains appeared HLA-restricted, with HLA associations seemingly driven largely by CMV exposure. Because HLA typing was unavailable for some donors at each locus, only the typed subset was used in association tests. A later genetic analysis reported fewer N-insertions in productive TCRs among donors in an Asian-associated ancestry cluster than the roughly 670-donor mean. When HLA alleles, especially DR and DQ, strongly co-occurred, attributing TCR associations to individual alleles was difficult. In a later analysis, HLA-associated TCR beta chains showed more clonal expansion and lower generation probabilities than non-associated chains that were equally common. Specific HLA alleles were associated with over 15,000 TCR beta sequences at a false discovery rate of 0.05 in a later analysis. Three of the identified cytomegalovirus-associated TCR beta chains were confirmed in vitro to be specific for cytomegalovirus antigens.

Trimming at the junction amounts to 2 bases on V and 2 bases on J, and the germline ends lie 9 bases apart. CDR1 SNHLY and CDR2 FYNNEI are derived from the germline V gene. The cysteine opens and the phenylalanine closes a CDR3 of 14 amino acids. Just CDR3 DNA is preserved here, 42 bases in frame from base 1. The V and J segments used are TRBV2 and TRBJ1-2; there is no confident call for the D gene. The sequence derives from a woman aged 25-40 years in good health and CMV-seropositive. Sequences were obtained from PBMCs. DNA sequence: TGTGCCAGCAGTGAAACAGCTTACAACTATGGCTACACCTTC. Its translation reads: CASSETAYNYGYTF.